This T cell receptor (beta chain) comes out of a study of blood T cell repertoires in COVID-19. Profiled with immunoSEQ multiplex PCR; TCRdb holds only in-frame clones, not every one. The sample consists of about 180,000 clones, roughly 88% of them appearing once. The CDR3 is 15 amino acids. Germline values: CDR1 LNHDA, CDR2 SQIVND (reference sequence). V lost 0 bases, J lost 2 bases, and 4 bases stayed unmatched. The sequence was collected from a human donor with active or convalescent COVID-19. The donor label of this sample is uncertain. Sequences were obtained from peripheral blood. The chain couples TRBV19 to TRBJ2-7; 7 bases fit TRBD2. The CDR3 sequence: CASSIDLGLPYEQYF. CDR3 DNA sequence: TGTGCCAGTAGTATAGACCTGGGACTACCCTACGAGCAGTACTTC. Variable domain in full (rest from reference TRBV19 and TRBJ2-7): DGGITQSPKYLFRKEGQNVTLSCEQNLNHDAMYWYRQDPGQGLRLIYYSQIVNDFQKGDIAEGYSVSREKKESFPLTVTSAQKNPTAFYLCASSIDLGLPYEQYFGPGTRLTVT.